The 21 T cell receptor beta chains below come from one sample, sequenced in a study of monozygotic twins with inflammatory bowel disease. Each CDR3 protein gets one entry in TCRdb, which reprocessed the 5' RACE reads and gives no DNA. In all, the sample yields approximately 100,000 distinct CDR3 sequences. The sample comprised blood. The receptors were gathered from a human donor with ulcerative colitis or Crohn's disease, or a healthy co-twin of an affected twin (not recorded which).

The V gene is TRBV6-2 or TRBV6-3, the J gene TRBJ2-4; TCRdb gives TRBD1 as the D gene, but with no DNA this cannot be confirmed. The CDR3 is made up of 14 amino acids. Germline-derived CDR1 and CDR2 are MNHEY and SVGEGT. The CDR3 reads CASRPDRARNIQYF.

The chain employs TRBV3-1 and TRBJ2-5; TCRdb selects TRBD1, and the lack of DNA leaves this call unchecked. CDR1 is LGHDT and CDR2 is YNNKEL in the germline V gene (reference sequence). The CDR3 runs 15 residues. The CDR3 region is CASSHIGGIQETQYF.

The chain uses TRBV20-1 and TRBJ2-4; no DNA is available, so the TRBD1 call from TCRdb remains unchecked. Germline CDR1 reads DFQATT; CDR2 reads SNEGSKA (reference sequence). The CDR3 length is 13 residues. The CDR3 here is CSARGDRKNIQYF.

The rearrangement joins TRBV20-1 to TRBJ2-7; TCRdb proposes TRBD1, but this gene call is untestable without DNA. The CDR3 length is 12 residues. CDR1 is DFQATT, CDR2 SNEGSKA, per germline (reference sequence). The CDR3 loop is CSAPRQAYEQYF.

CDR3 protein: CASSRIGLGTDTQYF. V usage is TRBV3-1 and J usage is TRBJ2-3. Germline V gives CDR1 LGHDT, CDR2 YNNKEL (reference sequence). This CDR3 comprises 15 residues.

The V and J genes are TRBV28 and TRBJ1-3; checking the TCRdb D call of TRBD1 is not possible without DNA. CDR1 MDHEN and CDR2 SYDVKM come from the germline V gene. The length of the CDR3 is 19 residues. The CDR3 sequence: CASESWGQGSSSSGNTIYF.

The chain has TRBV28 and TRBJ2-7; lacking DNA, the TRBD1 call made by TCRdb goes unchecked. This CDR3 is 12 amino acids long. CDR1 and CDR2 from the germline V gene are MDHEN and SYDVKM. The CDR3 is CASTGGHYEQYF. The entire variable domain, with the rest obtained from reference TRBV28 and TRBJ2-7, is as follows: DVKVTQSSRYLVKRTGEKVFLECVQDMDHENMFWYRQDPGLGLRLIYFSYDVKMKEKGDIPEGYSVSREKKERFSLILESASTNQTSMYLCASTGGHYEQYFGPGTRLTVT.

This chain joins TRBV7-9 and TRBJ1-3. CDR3 length: 14 amino acids. The V gene's germline CDR1 is SEHNR and CDR2 FQNEAQ (reference sequence). The chain's CDR3 is CASSLRGSGNTIYF. The entire variable domain, with the rest obtained from reference TRBV7-9 and TRBJ1-3, is as follows: DTGVSQNPRHKITKRGQNVTFRCDPISEHNRLYWYRQTLGQGPEFLTYFQNEAQLEKSRLLSDRFSAERPKGSFSTLEIQRTEQGDSAMYLCASSLRGSGNTIYFGEGSWLTVV.

The genes are TRBV5-1 and TRBJ2-7; TCRdb returns TRBD1, unconfirmable since there is no DNA. CDR3 length: 15 residues. Germline loops: CDR1 SGHRS, CDR2 YFSETQ. The CDR3 here is CASSLEGQGFYEQYF.

The chain couples TRBV12-3 or TRBV12-4 to TRBJ2-3. The CDR3 is 13 amino acids. The CDR3: CASSLALRDTQYF.

The chain combines TRBV10-3 with TRBJ2-7; TCRdb calls TRBD2, which cannot be checked without DNA. Germline lookup yields CDR1 ENHRY and CDR2 SYGVKD. The CDR3 is 12 residues long. CDR3 amino acids: CAIGRDMAGQYF.

V usage is TRBV29-1 and J usage is TRBJ2-7. Germline V CDR1 and CDR2: SQVTM, ANQGSEA. The CDR3 runs 13 residues. CDR3 protein: CSVGGWQAREQYF.

The chain joins TRBV20-1 to TRBJ2-7; TCRdb indicates TRBD1, and absent DNA this call remains unverified. Germline loops: CDR1 DFQATT, CDR2 SNEGSKA (reference sequence). CDR3 length: 12 residues. CDR3 in amino acids: CSASFGGGEQYF.

The V and J genes are TRBV28 and TRBJ1-2. Germline CDR1 MDHEN, CDR2 SYDVKM. This CDR3 has 12 residues. This CDR3 reads CASSFSDYGYTF.

J is TRBJ2-3 and V is TRBV11-2; checking the TCRdb D call of TRBD2 is not possible without DNA. This CDR3 is built from 18 residues. Germline CDR1 SGHAT, CDR2 FQNNGV. CDR3 sequence reads: CASSLDEAASGITDTQYF.

The chain's CDR3 is CASSHRQGTNEQFF. This chain uses TRBV7-9 with TRBJ2-1; no DNA is available, so the TRBD1 call from TCRdb remains unchecked. Per germline, CDR1 SEHNR and CDR2 FQNEAQ (reference sequence). The CDR3 has 14 amino acids. The entire variable domain, with the rest obtained from reference TRBV7-9 and TRBJ2-1, is as follows: DTGVSQNPRHKITKRGQNVTFRCDPISEHNRLYWYRQTLGQGPEFLTYFQNEAQLEKSRLLSDRFSAERPKGSFSTLEIQRTEQGDSAMYLCASSHRQGTNEQFFGPGTRLTVL.

The chain combines TRBV20-1 with TRBJ1-5. Germline V CDR1 and CDR2: DFQATT, SNEGSKA (reference sequence). The CDR3 is 13 residues long. CDR3: CSGVAGRNQPQHF.

The chain employs TRBV10-3 and TRBJ2-5. Germline assignment: CDR1 ENHRY and CDR2 SYGVKD. The CDR3 sequence is 11 residues long. CDR3 in amino acids: CAISLGDTQYF.

The chain combines TRBV28 with TRBJ2-1; TCRdb selects TRBD2, and the lack of DNA leaves this call unchecked. Germline assignment: CDR1 MDHEN and CDR2 SYDVKM. This CDR3 is built from 15 residues. This CDR3 is CATQSGASGLLEQFF.

The J gene is TRBJ1-1, the V gene TRBV6-2 or TRBV6-3. CDR3 size: 14 residues. Germline V gene lookup returns CDR1 MNHEY and CDR2 SVGEGT. The CDR3 spells CASSYRGSATEAFF.

This rearrangement joins TRBV5-4 to TRBJ1-1. The germline V gene encodes CDR1 SGHNT and CDR2 YYREEE (reference sequence). The length of the CDR3 is 14 residues. This CDR3 reads CASSLVGGPPEAFF. Full variable domain (remainder filled in from reference TRBV5-4 and TRBJ1-1): ETGVTQSPTHLIKTRGQQVTLRCSSQSGHNTVSWYQQALGQGPQFIFQYYREEENGRGNFPPRFSGLQFPNYSSELNVNALELDDSALYLCASSLVGGPPEAFFGQGTRLTVV.